This entry describes one TCR beta chain. V was pared by 3 bases and J by 2 bases, with 11 bases between. The germline CDR1 and CDR2 sequences are SEHNR and FQNEAQ (reference sequence). The CDR3 spans 15 residues. The data were produced by immunoSEQ multiplex PCR, yet TCRdb's version contains in-frame clones alone and is incomplete. Of approximately 90,000 clones listed, around four fifths were seen once; the top ten hold 15% to 20%. This entry belongs to a study of control samples from healthy donors and cancer patients. J is TRBJ2-1 and V is TRBV7-9; maybe TRBD1 (6 bases). The clonotype originates from a young man in good health. Sequences were obtained from blood. This CDR3 reads CASSFPGTPYNEQFF. The CDR3 coding sequence is TGTGCCAGCAGCTTTCCCGGGACACCCTACAATGAGCAGTTCTTC. The full variable domain, rest sourced from reference TRBV7-9 and TRBJ2-1, is DTGVSQNPRHKITKRGQNVTFRCDPISEHNRLYWYRQTLGQGPEFLTYFQNEAQLEKSRLLSDRFSAERPKGSFSTLEIQRTEQGDSAMYLCASSFPGTPYNEQFFGPGTRLTVL.